A selection of T cell receptor beta chains follows, all from one sample in a study of OX40 agonist ivuxolimab in advanced cancers. Produced via immunoSEQ multiplex PCR; TCRdb's table is partial and in-frame only. The sample comprises 55,000 to 65,000 clones, 80% to 90% of which are singletons, and 0.76% rests with the top ten. Sequenced here: CD4+ or CD8+ T cells sorted from blood, sampled in a trial of the OX40 agonist ivuxolimab. Every receptor here comes from an adult with an advanced solid tumor such as melanoma, head and neck, liver or kidney cancer. Each CDR3 is given with its conserved first and last residue. A D gene is named only where the DNA matches it firmly. Rows may omit the clone size; those that give it use once, few, many or a size class.

J gene	D gene	V gene	clone size	CDR3 DNA	CDR3 protein
TRBJ1-3	TRBD1	TRBV7-9	NA	TGTGCCAGCAGCTTCGGGAACAGGGGAGTTTTGATATATTTT	CASSFGNRGVLIYF
TRBJ2-5	NA	TRBV5-1	NA	TGCGCCAGCTACCCCCTAAAAGAGACCCAGTACTTC	CASYPLKETQYF
TRBJ2-2	NA	TRBV30	once	TGTGCCTGTCTGATTTTTGGCACCGGGGAGCTGTTTTTT	CACLIFGTGELFF
TRBJ2-7	NA	TRBV11-2	NA	TGTGCCAGCAGCTTAGGCCCAGGGACTGAGTACGAGCAGTACTTC	CASSLGPGTEYEQYF
TRBJ2-2	NA	TRBV5-1	NA	TGCGCCAGCAGCTTGGCCGGAGGTAGTCAAAGGGAGCTGTTTTTT	CASSLAGGSQRELFF
TRBJ2-3	TRBD2	TRBV14	NA	TGTGCCAGCAGCCAGACACTGTCCGGGACTATTCTCCATTTT	CASSQTLSGTILHF
TRBJ2-7	TRBD1	TRBV9	NA	TGTGCCAGCAGCGTTGGGACAGGGGACGAGCAGTACTTC	CASSVGTGDEQYF
TRBJ2-1	TRBD1	TRBV5-6	NA	TGTGCCAGCAGCTATACGACAGGGGCCTACAATGAGCAGTTCTTC	CASSYTTGAYNEQFF
TRBJ2-7	TRBD1	TRBV7-2	NA	TGTGCCAGCAATCCGGGACAGGCCAACGAGCAGTACTTC	CASNPGQANEQYF
TRBJ1-2	NA	TRBV28	NA	TGTGCCAGCAGTTTCTACAGGGTGACGGATGGCTACACCTTC	CASSFYRVTDGYTF
TRBJ2-5	NA	TRBV9	NA	TGTGCCAGCAGTCCCCGCAGGGCGGCAGGACAAGAGACCCAGTACTTC	CASSPRRAAGQETQYF
TRBJ2-7	TRBD2	TRBV9	NA	TGTGCCAGCAGCGTTGGCGCGGGACTAGCGGACTACGAGCAGTACTTC	CASSVGAGLADYEQYF
TRBJ2-1	TRBD2	TRBV18	NA	TGTGCCAGCTCACCACAGACTAGCGGGATGAATGAGCAGTTCTTC	CASSPQTSGMNEQFF
TRBJ1-5	NA	TRBV9	NA	TGTGCCAGCAGCGTATCGGGGGATAATCAGCCCCAGCATTTT	CASSVSGDNQPQHF
TRBJ2-7	TRBD2	TRBV6-6	NA	TGTGCCAGCAGTTACTCGGGACTAGCGGGGGTCGAGCAGTACTTC	CASSYSGLAGVEQYF
TRBJ2-4	NA	TRBV14	NA	TGTGCCAGCAGCCAAGAACCTGGGGGACGGAGAAACATTCAGTACTTC	CASSQEPGGRRNIQYF
TRBJ2-6	NA	TRBV7-6	NA	TGTGCCAGCAGCCCCTCGACTGGGGCCAACGTCCTGACTTTC	CASSPSTGANVLTF
TRBJ2-5	NA	TRBV4-1	once	TGCGCCAGCAGAACAAATTACAGGAGCCAAGAGACCCAGTACTTC	CASRTNYRSQETQYF
TRBJ2-2	TRBD1	TRBV5-1	NA	TGCGCCAGCAGCCGACAGGGGAACACCGGGGAGCTGTTTTTT	CASSRQGNTGELFF
TRBJ1-1	NA	TRBV7-3	NA	TGTGCCAGCAGCGCCGACAGGAACACTGAAGCTTTCTTT	CASSADRNTEAFF
TRBJ2-3	TRBD2	TRBV5-1	NA	TGCGCCAGCAGCCTAGCGGGAGGGCCAGATACGCAGTATTTT	CASSLAGGPDTQYF
TRBJ2-7	NA	TRBV5-4	NA	TGTGCCAGCAGCCCCACGGCCTGGGCCAGGGCCTACGAGCAGTACTTC	CASSPTAWARAYEQYF
TRBJ1-3	NA	TRBV19	NA	TGTGCCAGTAGTATGCAGGGCTCTGGAAACACCATATATTTT	CASSMQGSGNTIYF
TRBJ2-5	TRBD2	TRBV9	NA	TGTGCCAGCAGCGCCGGGACTAGCGGTAACCTACAAGAGACCCAGTACTTC	CASSAGTSGNLQETQYF
TRBJ2-5	TRBD1	TRBV5-4	NA	TGTGCCAGCAGCTTGGGCCCCACGCAGGGGGCACAAGAGACCCAGTACTTC	CASSLGPTQGAQETQYF
TRBJ2-3	NA	TRBV30	NA	TGTGCCTGGAGTGTAGATACGCAGTATTTT	CAWSVDTQYF
TRBJ2-4	NA	TRBV2	NA	TGTGCCAGCAGTGTAGCCAAAAACATTCAGTACTTC	CASSVAKNIQYF
TRBJ2-1	TRBD2	TRBV5-1	NA	TGCGCCAGCAGCTTGGGACTAGCGGGCGAAGGACCCTACAATGAGCAGTTCTTC	CASSLGLAGEGPYNEQFF
TRBJ2-5	TRBD1	TRBV5-1	NA	TGCGCCAGCGCCCCTAAGGGGACAGTACAAGAGACCCAGTACTTC	CASAPKGTVQETQYF
TRBJ1-2	NA	TRBV5-4	NA	TGTGCCAGCAGCGGAGACGGCGGGGAATATGGCTACACCTTC	CASSGDGGEYGYTF
TRBJ1-1	NA	TRBV28	NA	TGTGCCAGCAGTTCTGGGGCAGCCTCCGCGAACACTGAAGCTTTCTTT	CASSSGAASANTEAFF
TRBJ2-7	NA	TRBV19	NA	TGTGCCAGTAGTCGCCGGGACACCCACGAGCAGTACTTC	CASSRRDTHEQYF
TRBJ1-1	TRBD1	TRBV28	NA	TGTGCCAGCAGGCGACCGACAGGGGGCGGCCCTGAAGCTTTCTTT	CASRRPTGGGPEAFF
TRBJ1-3	TRBD1	TRBV28	NA	TGTGCCAGCAGCTCTCAATCCGGGACAGGGGGAAACACCATATATTTT	CASSSQSGTGGNTIYF
TRBJ2-2	TRBD2	TRBV4-1	NA	TGCGCCAGCAGCCTAGCGGGAGGGGGGACCGGGGAGCTGTTTTTT	CASSLAGGGTGELFF
TRBJ2-3	NA	TRBV7-8	few	TGTGCCAGCAGCTTACTCAACGCCAGGGCCTTAGATACGCAGTATTTT	CASSLLNARALDTQYF
TRBJ1-2	TRBD1	TRBV11-1	NA	TGTGCCAGCAGCCTTGGGGACAGGGCCGCCTATGGCTACACCTTC	CASSLGDRAAYGYTF
TRBJ2-5	TRBD1	TRBV9	NA	TGTGCCAGCAGCGTAGGGACAGGGGCCCTGGGAGAGACCCAGTACTTC	CASSVGTGALGETQYF
TRBJ1-5	NA	TRBV30	few	TGTGCCTGGAGTGCCGGCAGTAATCAGCCCCAGCATTTT	CAWSAGSNQPQHF
TRBJ2-3	NA	TRBV7-3	NA	TGTGCCAGCAGCTTAGGTTTCGGACAGTTAGATACGCAGTATTTT	CASSLGFGQLDTQYF
TRBJ1-1	NA	TRBV19	NA	TGTGCCAGTAGTATAGTCTGGGGAAATACTGAAGCTTTCTTT	CASSIVWGNTEAFF
TRBJ2-7	NA	TRBV9	NA	TGTGCCAGCAGCGTAGCTCCGGGCGGATACGAGCAGTACTTC	CASSVAPGGYEQYF
TRBJ2-1	NA	TRBV5-4	NA	TGTGCCAGCACCCTTGAGCAGGTCTACAATGAGCAGTTCTTC	CASTLEQVYNEQFF
TRBJ2-6	NA	TRBV7-2	NA	TGTGCCAGCAGCACTTACTCTGGGGCCAACGTCCTGACTTTC	CASSTYSGANVLTF
TRBJ2-1	TRBD2	TRBV5-8	NA	TGTGCCAGCAGCCTCATGCGGACTAGCGGTTTAAATGAGCAGTTCTTC	CASSLMRTSGLNEQFF
TRBJ1-2	NA	TRBV6-5	NA	TGTGCCAGCAGCGGAAGAATGGGGTATGGCTACACCTTC	CASSGRMGYGYTF
TRBJ2-4	NA	TRBV7-2	NA	TGTGCCAGCAGCTTTACCAGTCAGGGCAAAAACATTCAGTACTTC	CASSFTSQGKNIQYF
TRBJ2-5	TRBD2	TRBV28	NA	TGTGCCAGCAGTTTAGTGGCGGGAGGAGGAGAAGAGACCCAGTACTTC	CASSLVAGGGEETQYF
TRBJ2-3	TRBD1	TRBV14	NA	TGTGCCAGCAGCCAAGGGTTCAGGGGGCCGCTATCTGATACGCAGTATTTT	CASSQGFRGPLSDTQYF
TRBJ1-4	NA	TRBV5-1	once	TGCGCCAGCAGCTTGGGCGGCCCTCCTGAAAAACTGTTTTTT	CASSLGGPPEKLFF
TRBJ2-1	NA	TRBV7-2	NA	TGTGCCAGCAGCCTATACGCAGGGGGGACGCGCAATGAGCAGTTCTTC	CASSLYAGGTRNEQFF
TRBJ2-3	TRBD2	TRBV25-1	once	TGTGCCAGCAGTCCGGGGGGGGTCACAGATACGCAGTATTTT	CASSPGGVTDTQYF
TRBJ2-7	TRBD2	TRBV29-1	NA	TGCAGCGTATATGGCGGGAGGGACTACGAGCAGTACTTC	CSVYGGRDYEQYF
TRBJ1-1	NA	TRBV16	NA	TGTGCCAGCAGCGTACCGGGGGCGCAGGGGACTGAAGCTTTCTTT	CASSVPGAQGTEAFF
TRBJ1-2	NA	TRBV4-1	NA	TGCGCCAGCAGCCAGGGATCGGACAGCTACTATGGCTACACCTTC	CASSQGSDSYYGYTF